The T cell receptor beta chain under discussion was sequenced for a study of OX40 agonist ivuxolimab in advanced cancers. At the level of the study: A partial response was reached by three patients: one with hepatocellular carcinoma and two with cutaneous melanoma. Study-wide results and limits: Both blood CD4+ and CD8+ T cells showed clonal growth by week 6 at 0.1 to 3.0 mg/kg. Expanded clones were, on average, more numerous in CD8+ T cells than in CD4+.

As regards this clone: Its matching antigen is unknown.

Repertoires were generated with immunoSEQ multiplex PCR, while TCRdb's copy carries only in-frame clones and drops some. Here the sample spans fewer than 55,000 clones, 80% to 90% being singletons. The CDR3 consists of 16 residues. From germline, CDR1 is SGDLS and CDR2 YYNGEE. J gave up 5 bases and V 0 bases, and 8 bases lay outside the gene matches. Samples of blood were obtained at baseline, on cycle 4 day 1, and on cycle 7 day 1. This chain links TRBV9 with TRBJ2-5; 9 bases are a match to TRBD2. Sequencing used CD4+ or CD8+ T cells sorted from blood, obtained in a trial of the OX40 agonist ivuxolimab. The TCR sequence derives from an adult with an advanced solid tumor such as melanoma, head and neck, liver or kidney cancer. CDR3 nucleotides: TGTGCCAGCAGCGTAGGGGGCGGGAGGGCTCGTGAGACCCAGTACTTC. Translated: CASSVGGGRARETQYF.